These 3 T cell receptor beta chains originate from one sample sequenced in a study of T cells expressing NK-cell markers. After re-calling the 5' RACE reads, TCRdb lists one entry per CDR3 protein, DNA absent. This repertoire comprises about 32,000 distinct CDR3 sequences; its ten largest clones make up about 60%. The specimen sequenced was blood T cells: a sorted CD56 or NKG2C T cell subset, CD4+ or CD8+ T cells, or bulk PBMC T cells (not recorded which). The receptors come from a woman between 18 and 75 years old in good health.

This chain's CDR3 is CASSFGTSLYEQYF. J is TRBJ2-7 and V is TRBV7-9; TCRdb picks TRBD1, but there is no DNA to check that call. CDR1 is SEHNR, CDR2 FQNEAQ, per germline (reference sequence). The CDR3 loop spans 14 amino acids.

The chain links TRBV10-3 to TRBJ2-1; TCRdb returns TRBD2, unconfirmable since there is no DNA. The germline gives CDR1 ENHRY, CDR2 SYGVKD. The CDR3 is 17 residues long. CDR3 residues: CAISEPLRAGAVNEQFF.

This chain joins TRBV7-7 and TRBJ2-2; the D gene TCRdb calls, TRBD1, cannot be checked with no DNA. The germline CDR1 and CDR2 sequences are SSHAT and FNYEAQ (reference sequence). CDR3 length equals 16 residues. CDR3 sequence reads: CASSFSRGRYTGELFF.